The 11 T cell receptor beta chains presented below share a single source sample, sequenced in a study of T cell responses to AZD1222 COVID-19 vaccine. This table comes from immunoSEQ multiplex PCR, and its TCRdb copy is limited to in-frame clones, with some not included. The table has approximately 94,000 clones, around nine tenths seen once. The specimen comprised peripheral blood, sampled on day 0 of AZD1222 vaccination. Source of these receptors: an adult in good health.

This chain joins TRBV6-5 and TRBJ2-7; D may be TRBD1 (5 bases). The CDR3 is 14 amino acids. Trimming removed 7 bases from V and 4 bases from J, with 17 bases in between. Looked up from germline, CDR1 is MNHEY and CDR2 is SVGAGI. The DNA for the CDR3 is TGTGCCAGCAAGGGCGGCAGGGTCGGATACGAGCAGTACTTC. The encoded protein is CASKGGRVGYEQYF.

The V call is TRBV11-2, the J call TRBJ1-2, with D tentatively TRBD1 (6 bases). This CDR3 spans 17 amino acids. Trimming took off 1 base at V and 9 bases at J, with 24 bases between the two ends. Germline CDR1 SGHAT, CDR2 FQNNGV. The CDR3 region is CASSLGAVSGARVSYTF. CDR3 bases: TGTGCCAGCAGCTTAGGGGCAGTATCAGGGGCGCGGGTTAGCTACACCTTC.

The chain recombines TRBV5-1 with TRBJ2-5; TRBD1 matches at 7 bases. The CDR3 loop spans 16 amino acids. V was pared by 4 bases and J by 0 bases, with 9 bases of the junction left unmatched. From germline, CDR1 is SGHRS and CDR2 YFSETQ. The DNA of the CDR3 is TGCGCCAGCAGCCTACCCGACAGGGAGTACCAAGAGACCCAGTACTTC. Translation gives CASSLPDREYQETQYF.

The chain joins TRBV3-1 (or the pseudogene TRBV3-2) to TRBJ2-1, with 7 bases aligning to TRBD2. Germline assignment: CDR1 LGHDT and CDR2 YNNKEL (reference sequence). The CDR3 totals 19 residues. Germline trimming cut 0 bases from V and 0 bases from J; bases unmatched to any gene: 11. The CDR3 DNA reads TGTGCCAGCAGCCAAGAGTTAACTAGCGAAGAGAGCTCCTACAATGAGCAGTTCTTC. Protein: CASSQELTSEESSYNEQFF.

CDR3 sequence reads: CASSSLRTSGTNSNTGELFF. CDR3 sequence (DNA): TGTGCCAGCAGCTCCCTAAGGACTAGCGGGACCAACTCGAACACCGGGGAGCTGTTTTTT. The genes are TRBV7-3 and TRBJ2-2; TRBD2 aligns across 12 bases. The CDR3 runs to 20 residues. Losses at the gene ends were 4 bases for V and 0 bases for J; bases not matched to a gene: 12. Germline V gives CDR1 SGHTA, CDR2 FQGTGA. The full variable domain, completed using reference TRBV7-3 and TRBJ2-2, is GAGVSQTPSNKVTEKGKYVELRCDPISGHTALYWYRQSLGQGPEFLIYFQGTGAADDSGLPNDRFFAVRPEGSVSTLKIQRTERGDSAVYLCASSSLRTSGTNSNTGELFFGEGSRLTVL.

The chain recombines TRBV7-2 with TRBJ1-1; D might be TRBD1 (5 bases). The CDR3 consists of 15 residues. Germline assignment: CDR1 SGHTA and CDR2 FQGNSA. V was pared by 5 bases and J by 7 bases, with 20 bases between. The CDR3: CASSIVLGGGYEAFF. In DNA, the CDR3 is TGTGCCAGCAGCATAGTCCTTGGGGGAGGTTATGAAGCTTTCTTT.

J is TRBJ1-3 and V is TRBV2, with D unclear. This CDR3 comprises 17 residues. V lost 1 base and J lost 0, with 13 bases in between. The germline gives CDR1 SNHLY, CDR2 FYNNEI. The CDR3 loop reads CASSEGLPGVSGNTIYF. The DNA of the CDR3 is TGTGCCAGCAGTGAAGGGCTCCCCGGTGTCTCTGGAAACACCATATATTTT.

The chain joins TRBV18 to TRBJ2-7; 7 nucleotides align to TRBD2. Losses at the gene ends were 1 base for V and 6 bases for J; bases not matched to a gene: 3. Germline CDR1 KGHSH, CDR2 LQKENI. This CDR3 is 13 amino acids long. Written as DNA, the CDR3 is TGTGCCAGCTCACCACGAGGGGAGGGCGAGCAGTACTTC. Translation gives CASSPRGEGEQYF. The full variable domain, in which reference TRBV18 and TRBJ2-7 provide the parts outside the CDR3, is NAGVMQNPRHLVRRRGQEARLRCSPMKGHSHVYWYRQLPEEGLKFMVYLQKENIIDESGMPKERFSAEFPKEGPSILRIQQVVRGDSAAYFCASSPRGEGEQYFGPGTRLTVT.

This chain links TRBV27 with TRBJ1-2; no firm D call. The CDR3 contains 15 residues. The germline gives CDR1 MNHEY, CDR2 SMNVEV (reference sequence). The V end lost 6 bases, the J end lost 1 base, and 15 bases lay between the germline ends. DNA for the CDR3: TGTGCCAGCAGCGCAATTATGAATCTTAACTATGGCTACACCTTC. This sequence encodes CASSAIMNLNYGYTF.

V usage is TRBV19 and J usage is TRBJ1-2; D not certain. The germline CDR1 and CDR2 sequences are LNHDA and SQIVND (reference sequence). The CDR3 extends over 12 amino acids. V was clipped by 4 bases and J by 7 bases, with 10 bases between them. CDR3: CASSSYEVGYTF. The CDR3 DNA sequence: TGTGCCAGTAGTAGCTATGAGGTTGGCTACACCTTC.

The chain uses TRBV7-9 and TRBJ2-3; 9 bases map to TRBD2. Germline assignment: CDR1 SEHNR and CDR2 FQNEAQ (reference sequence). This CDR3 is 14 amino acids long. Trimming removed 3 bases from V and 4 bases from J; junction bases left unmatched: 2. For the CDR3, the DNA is TGTGCCAGCAGCTTCCTAGCGGGACCAGATACGCAGTATTTT. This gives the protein CASSFLAGPDTQYF.